The entry that follows covers one T cell receptor (beta chain) sequence. The entry originates in a study of blood T cell repertoires in COVID-19. Study in general: Material from acute and convalescent COVID-19 was sourced from the United States, Italy and Spain.

A COVID-19 case had been met by exposed participants during the 2 weeks before study entry. Clones were read by immunoSEQ multiplex PCR, and TCRdb kept only the in-frame ones, dropping some. This table holds around 400,000 clones, about 89% found once. The V gene lost 7 bases and the J gene lost 5 bases, with 15 bases spanning the gap. Germline assignment: CDR1 LNHDA and CDR2 SQIVND (reference sequence). The CDR3 length is 14 residues. Material for sequencing was PBMCs or T cells enriched from blood (not recorded which). The clonotype comes from a middle-aged woman who had been exposed to COVID-19. V gene TRBV19 combines with J gene TRBJ2-1, with D possibly TRBD1 on 5 matching bases. This chain's CDR3 is CASKVDIQNNEQFF. In nucleotides, the CDR3 is TGTGCCAGTAAGGTGGACATTCAGAACAATGAGCAGTTCTTC.